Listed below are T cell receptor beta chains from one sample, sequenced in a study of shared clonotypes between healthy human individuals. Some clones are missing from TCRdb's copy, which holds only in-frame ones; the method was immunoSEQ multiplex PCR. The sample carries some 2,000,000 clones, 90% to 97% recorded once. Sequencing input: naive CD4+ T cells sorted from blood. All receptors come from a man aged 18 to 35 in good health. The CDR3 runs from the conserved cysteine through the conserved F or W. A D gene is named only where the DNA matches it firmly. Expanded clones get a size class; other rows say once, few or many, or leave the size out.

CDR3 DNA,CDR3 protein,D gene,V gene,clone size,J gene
TGTGCCAGCAGCTTAGAAATGGCGTCAGGCTCACCCCTCCACTTT,CASSLEMASGSPLHF,.,TRBV7-2,.,TRBJ1-6
TGTGCCAGCAGTGAAGCCGGACGGGTTGAAAAACTGTTTTTT,CASSEAGRVEKLFF,.,TRBV6-1,.,TRBJ1-4
TGTGCCAGCGGGCAGAACACCGGGGAGCTGTTTTTT,CASGQNTGELFF,.,TRBV6-6,.,TRBJ2-2
TGTGCCAGCAGCCAAGGGGTAACGCTAGCGGCCAATGAGCAGTTCTTC,CASSQGVTLAANEQFF,TRBD2,TRBV4-2,.,TRBJ2-1
TGTGCCAGTAGTTTACGGACAGGCCTTCTCACTGAAGCTTTCTTT,CASSLRTGLLTEAFF,TRBD1,TRBV19,once,TRBJ1-1
TGTGCCAGTAGTAACGGACAGGCGAACACCGGGGAGCTGTTTTTT,CASSNGQANTGELFF,TRBD1,TRBV19,once,TRBJ2-2
TGCGCCAGCAGCTTTTTCGGGGGTTCTAGCACAGATACGCAGTATTTT,CASSFFGGSSTDTQYF,.,TRBV5-1,.,TRBJ2-3
TGTGCCAGCAGCGCCCGGGCCGTGGGGTATGCACCCCTCCACTTT,CASSARAVGYAPLHF,.,TRBV21-1,.,TRBJ1-6
TGTGCCAGCAGCCTAGACCGGATTAACTACGAGCAGTACTTC,CASSLDRINYEQYF,.,TRBV11-2,.,TRBJ2-7
TGCGCCAGCAGCTTGGCCTTGACAAATACCTACGAGCAGTACTTC,CASSLALTNTYEQYF,.,TRBV5-1,.,TRBJ2-7
TGTGCCAGCAGTACCCCGGGACAGGGGAACACTGAAGCTTTCTTT,CASSTPGQGNTEAFF,TRBD1,TRBV28,.,TRBJ1-1
TGTGCCAGCAGAAGACAGGGGACCTACGAGCAGTACTTC,CASRRQGTYEQYF,TRBD1,TRBV28,.,TRBJ2-7
TGTGCCAGCAGCCCACCGTGGGGCCTATTCTACGAGCAGTACTTC,CASSPPWGLFYEQYF,.,TRBV6-5,.,TRBJ2-7
TGTGCCATCAGTGAGGGGGGAAGCTCCTACAATGAGCAGTTCTTC,CAISEGGSSYNEQFF,.,TRBV10-3,.,TRBJ2-1
TGTGCCAGCAGCTTAGCTGGGGCGGGGGTGACAAGTGAGCAGTTCTTC,CASSLAGAGVTSEQFF,TRBD2,TRBV7-2,once,TRBJ2-1
TGTGCCAGCAGGATGGACGGCTCCTACGAGCAGTACTTC,CASRMDGSYEQYF,.,TRBV2,.,TRBJ2-7
TGCGCCAGCAGCGGAGGGACTAGCGGGAGCGGGGAGCTGTTTTTT,CASSGGTSGSGELFF,TRBD2,TRBV5-1,once,TRBJ2-2
TGCGCCAGCAGCAAGGGACTAGCGGGAGGACAAGGCGGAGATACGCAGTATTTT,CASSKGLAGGQGGDTQYF,TRBD2,TRBV5-1,.,TRBJ2-3
TGTGCCTGGAGTCTTGACAGGGGCACCGGGGAGCTGTTTTTT,CAWSLDRGTGELFF,TRBD1,TRBV30,.,TRBJ2-2
TGTGCCAGCAGCCTTATGTTGGCGGTTAGCACAGATACGCAGTATTTT,CASSLMLAVSTDTQYF,.,TRBV7-9,.,TRBJ2-3
TGTGCCAGCAGCCGATACAGGGATGGCTACACCTTC,CASSRYRDGYTF,.,TRBV6-5,few,TRBJ1-2
TGTGCCTGGAGTGTAGTGGGGGCGAACACCGGGGAGCTGTTTTTT,CAWSVVGANTGELFF,.,TRBV30,few,TRBJ2-2
TGTGCCAGCAGCGTCGGGGATACGCAGTATTTT,CASSVGDTQYF,.,TRBV5-4,.,TRBJ2-3